A selection of T cell receptor beta chains follows, all from one sample in a study of beta chain features in type 1 diabetes. Profiled with immunoSEQ multiplex PCR; TCRdb holds only in-frame clones, not every one. The repertoire includes about 700,000 clones, roughly an eighth of them detected once, and less than 0.025% sits in the top ten. Input material: naive CD4+ T cells from blood. These receptor sequences come from a young man with type 1 diabetes. The CDR3 runs from the conserved cysteine through the conserved F or W.

TRBJ2-1	TRBV28	CASSRLAGGPNEQFF
TRBJ2-7	TRBV28	CASRTGPRYEQYF
TRBJ1-2	TRBV20-1	CSATRNYGYTF
TRBJ1-6	TRBV19	CASRSDSPLHF
TRBJ1-2	TRBV6-1	CASTEGRGTVYGYTF
TRBJ2-1	TRBV5-4	CASSLGMGISYNEQFF
TRBJ1-1	TRBV6-6	CASSEGNTEAFF
TRBJ2-7	TRBV27	CASSLALRGHEQYF
TRBJ1-1	TRBV27	CASSPPGGREAFF
TRBJ2-2	TRBV9	CASSRTSGGTGELFF
TRBJ1-6	TRBV14	CASHVSYRDRFNSPLHF
TRBJ2-7	TRBV30	CAWSVTDGGQYF
TRBJ2-1	TRBV15	CATSLPGLDYNEQFF
TRBJ1-1	TRBV10-3	CAISWQENTEAFF
TRBJ2-7	TRBV4-1	CASSRTVDYEQYF
TRBJ1-5	TRBV30	CAFGQGGDQPQHF
TRBJ2-7	TRBV9	CASSVGGQGVGEQYF
TRBJ1-2	TRBV7-2	CASRPGTFYGYTF
TRBJ1-3	TRBV29-1	CSVGQAGNTIYF
TRBJ2-6	TRBV2	CASSDVLLRSGANVLTF
TRBJ1-1	TRBV20-1	CSAPEAFF
TRBJ1-3	TRBV5-1	CASSLVGSPGNTIYF
TRBJ2-2	TRBV19	CASSPLVGELFF
TRBJ2-1	TRBV9	CASSLSGGSYNEQFF
TRBJ2-5	TRBV10-3	CAIGAGDQETQYF
TRBJ1-5	TRBV19	CASSVSGGNQPQHF
TRBJ2-5	TRBV10-3	CAISGGGETQYF
TRBJ1-2	TRBV4-2	CASSQVGPGNYGYTF
TRBJ2-7	TRBV2	CASSEAPSWTPIGEQYF
TRBJ1-2	TRBV7-9	CASDSVRIPNSTF
TRBJ2-7	TRBV30	CAWSRETYEQYF
TRBJ1-5	TRBV28	CASTIQGGEQGLNQPQHF
TRBJ2-2	TRBV5-1	CASSLDQLLRTGELFF
TRBJ1-2	TRBV29-1	CSVEDLGTGLYGYTF
TRBJ1-5	TRBV7-9	CASSSLGQPQHF
TRBJ2-6	TRBV6-1	CASRPVPGANVLTF
TRBJ1-1	TRBV6-6	CASTPPGRTTEAFF
TRBJ2-1	TRBV9	CASSAPGLVVGEQFF
TRBJ1-6	TRBV9	CASSVVGFPLHF
TRBJ2-7	TRBV5-4	CASSFLGSYEQYF
TRBJ2-7	TRBV27	CASSIGYEQYF